The 32 T cell receptor beta chains below come from one sample, sequenced in a study of cytomegalovirus exposure and HLA in healthy donors. PCR was performed using 60 Vbeta and 13 Jbeta primers. Some clones are missing from TCRdb's copy, which holds only in-frame ones; the method was immunoSEQ multiplex PCR. The sample yields about 88,000 clones, of which the top ten take up less than 7%. Sequencing used PBMCs. These receptors were collected from a girl aged 10 to 17 in good health and CMV-seropositive.

The chain joins TRBV28 to TRBJ1-5, with D perhaps matching TRBD1 (6 bases). The germline V gene encodes CDR1 MDHEN and CDR2 SYDVKM. CDR3 length equals 15 residues. V was cut by 5 bases and J by 5 bases, with 16 bases left in between. CDR3 sequence: CASSPQGGGYQPQHF. In DNA, the CDR3 is TGTGCCAGCAGTCCCCAGGGAGGGGGATATCAGCCCCAGCATTTT.

The chain couples TRBV15 to TRBJ2-3; D call uncertain. Germline V gene lookup returns CDR1 LNHNV and CDR2 YYDKDF (reference sequence). The CDR3 consists of 16 residues. With 0 bases removed from V and 2 bases from J, the gap between germline ends came to 12 bases. Written as DNA, the CDR3 is TGTGCCACCAGCAGAGATCTTAGCCTCACCACAGATACGCAGTATTTT. As protein: CATSRDLSLTTDTQYF.

This rearrangement joins TRBV5-6 to TRBJ2-7, with 8 bases that match TRBD1. CDR3 size: 13 residues. CDR1 is SGHDT and CDR2 is YYEEEE in the germline V gene. The junction had 0 bases not matched to a gene; V was cut back by 1 base and J by 3 bases. CDR3 coding DNA: TGTGCCAGCAGCTTGACAGGGGGCTACGAGCAGTACGTC. As protein: CASSLTGGYEQYV.

The V and J genes are TRBV7-3 and TRBJ2-7; D might be TRBD2 (6 bases). V was cut by 2 bases and J by 0 bases, with 11 bases left in between. The CDR3 totals 15 residues. Germline V gives CDR1 SGHTA, CDR2 FQGTGA. In DNA, the CDR3 is TGTGCCAGCAGCTTATACGGGGGACGCTCCTACGAGCAGTACTTC. As protein: CASSLYGGRSYEQYF. Based on the CDR3 plus reference TRBV7-3 and TRBJ2-7, the full variable domain is GAGVSQTPSNKVTEKGKYVELRCDPISGHTALYWYRQSLGQGPEFLIYFQGTGAADDSGLPNDRFFAVRPEGSVSTLKIQRTERGDSAVYLCASSLYGGRSYEQYFGPGTRLTVT.

The rearrangement links TRBV4-3 to TRBJ1-4, with TRBD1 identical over 8 bases. Germline V gene lookup returns CDR1 LGHNA and CDR2 YSLEER. The junction had 12 bases not matched to a gene; V was cut back by 5 bases and J by 7 bases. The length of the CDR3 is 16 residues. CDR3 DNA sequence: TGCGCCAGCAGCGGTCCCCGACAGGGGATTTCTGAAAAACTGTTTTTT. The encoded protein is CASSGPRQGISEKLFF.

The CDR3 DNA is TGTGCCAGCAGTATCCAGGGAAAGGAAAAACTGTTTTTT. Its translation: CASSIQGKEKLFF. The J gene is TRBJ1-4, the V gene TRBV28, with TRBD1 as a possible D gene (5 bases). Germline V gives CDR1 MDHEN, CDR2 SYDVKM. This CDR3 has 13 amino acids. V lost 5 bases, J lost 8 bases, and 12 bases lay in between.

On this clone: Other DNA sequences within the sample encode an identical CDR3. The rearrangement joins TRBV6-5 to TRBJ2-2, with TRBD2 as a possible D gene (6 bases). V lost 1 base to trimming and J lost 2 bases, with 8 bases between them. The CDR3 contains 15 residues. Germline V gene data show CDR1 as MNHEY and CDR2 as SVGAGI. In DNA form, the CDR3 reads TGTGCCAGCAGTTACTGGGGAGGTAACACCGGGGAGCTGTTTTTT. It yields the protein CASSYWGGNTGELFF.

CDR3 coding DNA: TGTGCCAGCAGGACAGGGAATAATTCACCCCTCCACTTT. Its protein is CASRTGNNSPLHF. The genes are TRBV28 and TRBJ1-6; 7 nucleotides align to TRBD1. The V gene's germline CDR1 is MDHEN and CDR2 SYDVKM. The length of the CDR3 is 13 residues. With 6 bases clipped from V and 5 bases from J, the junction kept 1 base outside the gene matches. Combining the CDR3 with reference TRBV28 and TRBJ1-6 gives the whole variable domain DVKVTQSSRYLVKRTGEKVFLECVQDMDHENMFWYRQDPGLGLRLIYFSYDVKMKEKGDIPEGYSVSREKKERFSLILESASTNQTSMYLCASRTGNNSPLHFGNGTRLTVT.

V and J are TRBV4-3 and TRBJ1-3, with TRBD1 as a possible D gene (6 bases). CDR3 length: 14 residues. Germline CDR1 is LGHNA and CDR2 is YSLEER. V was clipped by 0 bases and J by 4 bases, with 7 bases between them. CDR3 residues: CASSQEGTGNTIYF. The CDR3 DNA is TGCGCCAGCAGCCAAGAAGGGACAGGAAACACCATATATTTT.

V and J are TRBV5-5 and TRBJ1-2, with D perhaps TRBD1 (6 bases). The V and J ends lost 2 bases and 5 bases respectively, with 13 bases between them. This CDR3 is built from 14 residues. Germline V lookup: CDR1 SGHKS, CDR2 YYEKEE (reference sequence). The CDR3 DNA follows: TGTGCCAGCAGCTTTCACAGGGAAGGGTATGGCTACACCTTC. Residues: CASSFHREGYGYTF.

CDR3 in amino acids: CASSQDSAGYDTQYF. CDR3 DNA: TGCGCCAGCAGCCAAGATTCCGCGGGTTACGATACGCAGTATTTT. The chain recombines TRBV4-1 with TRBJ2-3; possible D gene TRBD2, 5 bases. V was shortened by 0 bases and J by 6 bases, with 13 bases between the two germline ends. The germline CDR1 and CDR2 sequences are MGHRA and YSYEKL. The CDR3 is 15 amino acids.

The chain has TRBV6-1 and TRBJ2-7; D gene uncertain. V dropped 5 bases and J dropped 3 bases, with 8 bases sitting between them. The CDR3 covers 12 residues. Germline lookup yields CDR1 MNHNS and CDR2 SASEGT. CDR3 sequence (DNA): TGTGCCAGCAGTTTTACAGACTACGAGCAGTACGTC. Amino acids: CASSFTDYEQYV.

The chain joins TRBV30 to TRBJ1-2; D is possibly TRBD1 (5 bases). The germline V and J ends were trimmed by 3 bases and 11 bases, with 16 bases remaining between them. The CDR3 extends over 12 amino acids. From germline, CDR1 is GTSNPN and CDR2 SVGIG (reference sequence). The CDR3 is CAWSLLRVSYTF. The DNA of the CDR3 is TGTGCCTGGAGCCTACTCAGGGTTTCTTACACCTTC.

This chain joins TRBV5-4 and TRBJ1-1; TRBD1 matches 7 bases. Germline V CDR1 and CDR2: SGHNT, YYREEE (reference sequence). The CDR3 is 14 residues long. V dropped 3 bases and J dropped 3; count of bases not matched to a gene: 5. CDR3 protein: CASSSGDRDTEAFF. Written as DNA, the CDR3 is TGTGCCAGCAGCTCCGGAGACAGGGACACTGAAGCTTTCTTT.

The chain combines TRBV7-3 with TRBJ2-5; TRBD1 agrees at 9 bases. The germline gives CDR1 SGHTA, CDR2 FQGTGA. This CDR3 has 14 residues. The junction had 3 bases not matched to a gene; V was cut back by 3 bases and J by 4 bases. In DNA form, the CDR3 reads TGTGCCAGCAGCTTGGGACAGGGCGTAGAGACCCAGTACTTC. Protein product: CASSLGQGVETQYF.

This rearrangement joins TRBV9 to TRBJ2-1, with 12 bases fitting TRBD2. CDR1 is SGDLS, CDR2 YYNGEE, per germline. CDR3 length: 16 residues. Trimming cost V 0 bases and J 8 bases; bases outside gene matches: 6. The DNA for the CDR3 is TGTGCCAGCAGCGTAGCTCTAGCGGGGGGGTTTTATGAGCAGTTCTTC. Translating gives CASSVALAGGFYEQFF.

The chain joins TRBV6-1 to TRBJ1-5, with D tentatively TRBD1 (6 bases). Deletions cut 4 bases from V and 5 bases from J, with 9 bases between. The germline V gene has CDR1 MNHNS and CDR2 SASEGT. The length of the CDR3 is 13 residues. DNA of the CDR3: TGTGCCAGCAGTGTTAGGACAGATCAGCCCCAGCATTTT. Translated: CASSVRTDQPQHF.

V and J are TRBV4-3 and TRBJ2-2, with D unresolved. The V gene's germline CDR1 is LGHNA and CDR2 YSLEER. The CDR3 loop spans 15 amino acids. Trimming took off 1 base at V and 4 bases at J, with 10 bases between the two ends. This CDR3 reads CASSQGRAATGELFF. Written as DNA, the CDR3 is TGCGCCAGCAGCCAAGGGCGCGCGGCCACCGGGGAGCTGTTTTTT.

This chain uses TRBV9 with TRBJ1-1; a possible D gene is TRBD1 (6 bases). The CDR3 contains 12 residues. CDR1 is SGDLS and CDR2 is YYNGEE in the germline V gene. Trimming took off 4 bases at V and 5 bases at J, with 9 bases between the two ends. CDR3 loop: CASSQGYTEAFF. The CDR3 nucleotides are TGTGCCAGCAGCCAGGGGTATACTGAAGCTTTCTTT.

The chain recombines TRBV25-1 with TRBJ1-5; 11 bases are shared with TRBD1. The CDR3 extends over 15 amino acids. V gave up 3 bases and J gave up 5 bases; unmatched junction bases: 3. The germline V gene has CDR1 MGHDK and CDR2 SYGVNS. The CDR3 loop is CASSDAGQGDQPQHF. Written as DNA, the CDR3 is TGTGCCAGCAGTGATGCGGGACAGGGGGATCAGCCCCAGCATTTT.

The chain recombines TRBV7-9 with TRBJ2-3, with 9 bases that match TRBD2. The CDR3 loop spans 17 amino acids. The V and J ends lost 4 bases and 2 bases, in that order; junction bases with no gene match: 10. Germline lookup yields CDR1 SEHNR and CDR2 FQNEAQ (reference sequence). CDR3 bases: TGTGCCAGCAGCTCCAGGGGCGGGGGGGTGAACACAGATACGCAGTATTTT. Its translation: CASSSRGGGVNTDTQYF. Full variable domain (missing parts from reference TRBV7-9 and TRBJ2-3): DTGVSQNPRHKITKRGQNVTFRCDPISEHNRLYWYRQTLGQGPEFLTYFQNEAQLEKSRLLSDRFSAERPKGSFSTLEIQRTEQGDSAMYLCASSSRGGGVNTDTQYFGPGTRLTVL.

The rearrangement links TRBV6-1 to TRBJ1-1; D is perhaps TRBD1 (6 bases). V shed 7 bases and J shed 4 bases, with 13 bases lying between them. This CDR3 has 13 amino acids. Per the germline V gene, CDR1 is MNHNS and CDR2 is SASEGT. CDR3 loop: CASTTGMGTEAFF. The CDR3 nucleotides are TGTGCCAGCACCACAGGGATGGGCACTGAAGCTTTCTTT.

The chain has TRBV19 and TRBJ1-5; TRBD1 matches 9 bases. Germline values: CDR1 LNHDA, CDR2 SQIVND (reference sequence). After removal of 1 base from V and 4 bases from J, the junction contained 5 bases not matched to a gene. This CDR3 has 16 residues. DNA of the CDR3: TGTGCCAGTAGTATAGTCGGGACAGGGTATAATCAGCCCCAGCATTTT. This translates into CASSIVGTGYNQPQHF.

The V gene is TRBV7-8, the J gene TRBJ2-5, with D perhaps matching TRBD1 (6 bases). The germline V and J ends were trimmed by 4 bases and 0 bases, with 18 bases remaining between them. Germline V gene data show CDR1 as SGHVS and CDR2 as FQNEAQ. This CDR3 comprises 17 residues. The CDR3 DNA sequence: TGTGCCAGCAGCTCCCCCCGCGCCGACAGGTACCAAGAGACCCAGTACTTC. Translating it yields CASSSPRADRYQETQYF.

This sequence joins TRBV5-6 and TRBJ2-7, with D maybe TRBD1 (6 bases). The V end lost 2 bases, the J end lost 3 bases, and 9 bases lay between the germline ends. Per germline, CDR1 SGHDT and CDR2 YYEEEE. The CDR3 has 13 amino acids. The CDR3 nucleotides are TGTGCCAGCAGCTTAACAGGGTACTACGAGCAGTACTTC. It yields the protein CASSLTGYYEQYF.

The J gene is TRBJ1-2, the V gene TRBV5-1, with 7 bases matching TRBD1. Germline V CDR1 and CDR2: SGHRS, YFSETQ. V shed 4 bases and J 2 bases; nucleotides not matched to a gene: 8. The CDR3 sequence is 15 residues long. CDR3: CASSPRTGGNYGYTF. CDR3 DNA: TGCGCCAGCAGCCCCCGGACAGGTGGAAACTATGGCTACACCTTC. Filled out from reference TRBV5-1 and TRBJ1-2, the complete variable domain reads KAGVTQTPRYLIKTRGQQVTLSCSPISGHRSVSWYQQTPGQGLQFLFEYFSETQRNKGNFPGRFSGRQFSNSRSEMNVSTLELGDSALYLCASSPRTGGNYGYTFGSGTRLTVV.

The chain links TRBV5-4 to TRBJ1-6; D possibly corresponds to TRBD1 (5 bases). The germline CDR1 and CDR2 sequences are SGHNT and YYREEE (reference sequence). CDR3 length: 15 amino acids. V was cut by 4 bases and J by 8 bases, with 16 bases left in between. DNA for the CDR3: TGTGCCAGCAGCCGGCCGACAGTCCCCTATTCACCCCTCCACTTT. Protein product: CASSRPTVPYSPLHF.

The chain recombines TRBV29-1 with TRBJ2-1, with 10 bases fitting TRBD1. Germline trimming cut 6 bases from V and 5 bases from J; bases unmatched to any gene: 13. The V gene's germline CDR1 is SQVTM and CDR2 ANQGSEA. This CDR3 spans 16 amino acids. The CDR3 sequence: CSVLHDRGLGDNEQFF. The CDR3 DNA reads TGCAGCGTGCTCCATGACAGGGGGCTAGGGGACAATGAGCAGTTCTTC.

This chain uses TRBV19 with TRBJ1-1; no firm D call. The V and J ends lost 4 bases and 6 bases respectively, with 9 bases between them. This CDR3 region has 12 residues. Germline CDR1 reads LNHDA; CDR2 reads SQIVND (reference sequence). CDR3 nucleotides: TGTGCCAGTAGTAGCTGGGAGGCTGAAGCTTTCTTT. Encoded protein: CASSSWEAEAFF.

The rearrangement uses TRBV4-1 and TRBJ2-3; 9 bases fit TRBD2. The length of the CDR3 is 18 residues. Germline-derived CDR1 and CDR2 are MGHRA and YSYEKL. After removal of 0 bases from V and 6 bases from J, the junction contained 13 bases not matched to a gene. The CDR3 DNA is TGCGCCAGCAGCCAAGATCTTGTTAGCGGGGGACCGAGGGATACGCAGTATTTT. Amino acid sequence: CASSQDLVSGGPRDTQYF.

The gene calls are TRBV4-1 and TRBJ2-1; 14 nucleotides match TRBD2. The V gene's germline CDR1 is MGHRA and CDR2 YSYEKL. With V trimmed by 0 bases and J by 6 bases, 10 bases remained unmatched. The CDR3 extends over 19 amino acids. The CDR3, as DNA: TGCGCCAGCAGCCAAGATCCCCGGACTAGCGGGGGGCCGTCCAATGAGCAGTTCTTC. It translates to CASSQDPRTSGGPSNEQFF.

The chain recombines TRBV14 with TRBJ2-5; maybe TRBD1 (6 bases). Trimming took off 1 base at V and 5 bases at J, with 17 bases between the two ends. The CDR3 length is 16 residues. Germline-derived CDR1 and CDR2 are SGHDN and FVKESK. CDR3 in DNA: TGTGCCAGCAGCCAAGGGGCCAGGGGTCGGGTGGAGACCCAGTACTTC. Its translation is CASSQGARGRVETQYF.